The rows below give T cell receptor beta chains drawn from one sample of a study of cytomegalovirus exposure and HLA in healthy donors. The assay was immunoSEQ multiplex PCR, and TCRdb's table has in-frame clones only and misses some. The data contain 74,000 or so clones, less than 80% of them seen just once; the ten biggest clones take up roughly 7.1%. Sequenced material: PBMCs. These receptors all come from a woman aged 40 to 50 in good health and CMV-seronegative. The CDR3 runs from the conserved cysteine through the conserved F or W. The D gene is left open where the match is weak. Clone size is stated in some rows and not others, as once, few, many or a class when expanded.

size: .
V: TRBV6-1
D: TRBD1
J: TRBJ2-7
CDR3: CASSVEGQGTTYEQYF
DNA: TGTGCCAGCAGTGTAGAGGGACAGGGGACAACCTACGAGCAGTACTTC

size: .
V: TRBV5-6
D: TRBD1
J: TRBJ1-4
CDR3: CASSDRPGTGNEKLFF
DNA: TGTGCCAGCAGCGATCGCCCCGGGACAGGGAATGAAAAACTGTTTTTT

size: .
V: TRBV7-6
D: TRBD1
J: TRBJ1-1
CDR3: CASSSLPGGSTEAFF
DNA: TGTGCCAGCAGCTCCCTCCCAGGGGGGAGCACTGAAGCTTTCTTT

size: .
V: TRBV4-1
D: TRBD1
J: TRBJ1-5
CDR3: CASSLRDRGNQPQHF
DNA: TGCGCCAGCAGCCTAAGAGACAGGGGCAATCAGCCCCAGCATTTT

size: .
V: TRBV5-1
D: .
J: TRBJ2-2
CDR3: CASSLTTGYGELFF
DNA: TGCGCCAGCAGCTTGACTACAGGGTATGGGGAGCTGTTTTTT

size: .
V: TRBV6-4
D: .
J: TRBJ1-2
CDR3: CASSDSDSNYYTF
DNA: TGTGCCAGCAGTGACTCAGACTCTAACTACTACACCTTC

size: few
V: TRBV6-1
D: .
J: TRBJ1-5
CDR3: CASSEGQSNQPQHF
DNA: TGTGCCAGCAGTGAAGGGCAGAGCAATCAGCCCCAGCATTTT

size: .
V: TRBV5-6
D: TRBD1
J: TRBJ2-5
CDR3: CASSWTGAQETQYF
DNA: TGTGCCAGCAGCTGGACAGGGGCCCAAGAGACCCAGTACTTC

size: .
V: TRBV10-3
D: .
J: TRBJ2-7
CDR3: CAISESTGSYEQYF
DNA: TGTGCCATCAGTGAGTCGACGGGGTCCTACGAGCAGTACTTC

size: .
V: TRBV18
D: TRBD2
J: TRBJ2-1
CDR3: CASSSGLALYNEQFF
DNA: TGTGCCAGCTCATCGGGACTAGCGTTGTACAATGAGCAGTTCTTC

size: .
V: TRBV30
D: .
J: TRBJ1-5
CDR3: CAWKLRGNSNQPQHF
DNA: TGTGCCTGGAAGTTAAGGGGGAATAGCAATCAGCCCCAGCATTTT

size: .
V: TRBV19
D: TRBD1
J: TRBJ2-3
CDR3: CASSSDRGVGTDTQYF
DNA: TGTGCCAGTAGTTCCGACAGGGGAGTGGGCACAGATACGCAGTATTTT

size: .
V: TRBV19
D: .
J: TRBJ1-1
CDR3: CASSRNLDTPTEAFF
DNA: TGTGCCAGTAGTCGGAATCTGGACACCCCCACTGAAGCTTTCTTT

size: few
V: TRBV5-4
D: TRBD2
J: TRBJ2-2
CDR3: CASSRRASGRGSTGELFF
DNA: TGTGCCAGCAGTAGGCGGGCTAGCGGGAGGGGGAGCACCGGGGAGCTGTTTTTT

size: .
V: TRBV19
D: TRBD1
J: TRBJ1-2
CDR3: CASTMSAGGGGYTF
DNA: TGTGCCAGTACCATGAGCGCAGGGGGCGGCGGCTACACCTTC

size: .
V: TRBV6-6
D: .
J: TRBJ2-2
CDR3: CASRLLAGTGELFF
DNA: TGTGCCAGCAGGCTACTAGCTGGGACCGGGGAGCTGTTTTTT

size: .
V: TRBV15
D: TRBD2
J: TRBJ2-1
CDR3: CATSSHPSGSSYNEQFF
DNA: TGTGCCACCAGCAGCCACCCTAGCGGGAGCTCCTACAATGAGCAGTTCTTC

size: .
V: TRBV19
D: TRBD1
J: TRBJ2-5
CDR3: CASGTGGRETQYF
DNA: TGTGCCAGCGGTACAGGGGGCAGGGAGACCCAGTACTTC

size: .
V: TRBV7-9
D: .
J: TRBJ2-7
CDR3: CASSLAGARFKQYF
DNA: TGTGCCAGCAGCTTAGCTGGGGCGCGCTTTAAGCAGTACTTC

size: .
V: TRBV14
D: TRBD2
J: TRBJ2-7
CDR3: CASSQVSGRGEQYF
DNA: TGTGCCAGCAGCCAAGTGAGCGGGAGAGGTGAGCAGTACTTC

size: .
V: TRBV30
D: .
J: TRBJ2-1
CDR3: CAWSAYLVNEQFF
DNA: TGTGCCTGGAGTGCGTACCTAGTCAATGAGCAGTTCTTC

size: .
V: TRBV6-1
D: TRBD2
J: TRBJ2-1
CDR3: CASSESSGGYNEQFF
DNA: TGTGCCAGCAGTGAATCTAGCGGGGGGTACAATGAGCAGTTCTTC

size: .
V: TRBV5-6
D: TRBD1
J: TRBJ2-5
CDR3: CASSSPGTGFQETQYF
DNA: TGTGCCAGCAGTTCGCCCGGGACAGGATTTCAAGAGACCCAGTACTTC

size: few
V: TRBV25-1
D: .
J: TRBJ2-3
CDR3: CASSRGEATDTQYF
DNA: TGTGCCAGCAGTCGCGGGGAGGCCACAGATACGCAGTATTTT